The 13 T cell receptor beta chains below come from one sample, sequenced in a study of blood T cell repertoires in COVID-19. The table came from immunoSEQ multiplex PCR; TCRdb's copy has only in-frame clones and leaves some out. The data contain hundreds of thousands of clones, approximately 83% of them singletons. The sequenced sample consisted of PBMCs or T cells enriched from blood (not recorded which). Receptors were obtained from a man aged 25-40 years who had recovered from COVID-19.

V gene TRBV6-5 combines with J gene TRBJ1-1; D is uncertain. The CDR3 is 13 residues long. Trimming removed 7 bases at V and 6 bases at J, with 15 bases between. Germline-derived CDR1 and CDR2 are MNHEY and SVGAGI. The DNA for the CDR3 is TGTGCCAGCACCCAATCAGTGGCGGCTGAAGCTTTCTTT. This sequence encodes CASTQSVAAEAFF.

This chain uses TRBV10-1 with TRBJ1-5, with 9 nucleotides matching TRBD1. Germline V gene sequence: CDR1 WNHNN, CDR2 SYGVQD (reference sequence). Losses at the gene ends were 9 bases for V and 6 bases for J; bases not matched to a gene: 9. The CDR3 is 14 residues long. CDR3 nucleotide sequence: TGCGCCAGTCTAAGGACAGGGGCCTCTCAGCCCCAGCATTTT. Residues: CASLRTGASQPQHF.

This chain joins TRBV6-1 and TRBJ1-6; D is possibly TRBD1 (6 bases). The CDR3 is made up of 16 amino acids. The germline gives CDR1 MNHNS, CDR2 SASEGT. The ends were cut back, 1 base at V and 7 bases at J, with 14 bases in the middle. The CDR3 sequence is CASSEGLGRGNSPLHF. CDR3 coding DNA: TGTGCCAGCAGTGAAGGTCTAGGCAGGGGAAATTCACCCCTCCACTTT.

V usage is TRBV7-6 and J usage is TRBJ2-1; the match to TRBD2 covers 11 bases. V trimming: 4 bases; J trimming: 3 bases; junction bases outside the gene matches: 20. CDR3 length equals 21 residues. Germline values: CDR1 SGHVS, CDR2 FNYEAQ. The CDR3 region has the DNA TGTGCCAGCAGCTCCCCTCCGGCCCTTTCGTCTCTAGCGGGGGGCTACAATGAGCAGTTCTTC. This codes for CASSSPPALSSLAGGYNEQFF.

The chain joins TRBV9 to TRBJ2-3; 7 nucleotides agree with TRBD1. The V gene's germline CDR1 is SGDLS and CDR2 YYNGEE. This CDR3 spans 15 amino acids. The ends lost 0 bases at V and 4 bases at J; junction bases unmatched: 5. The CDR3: CASSVEGARADTQYF. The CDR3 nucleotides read TGTGCCAGCAGCGTAGAGGGGGCCAGGGCAGATACGCAGTATTTT.

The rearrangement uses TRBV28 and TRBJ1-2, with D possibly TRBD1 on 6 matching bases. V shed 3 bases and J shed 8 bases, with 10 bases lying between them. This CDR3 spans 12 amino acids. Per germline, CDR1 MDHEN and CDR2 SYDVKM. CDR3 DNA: TGTGCCAGCAGTTTTTCGGGGGGCGGCTACACCTTC. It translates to CASSFSGGGYTF.

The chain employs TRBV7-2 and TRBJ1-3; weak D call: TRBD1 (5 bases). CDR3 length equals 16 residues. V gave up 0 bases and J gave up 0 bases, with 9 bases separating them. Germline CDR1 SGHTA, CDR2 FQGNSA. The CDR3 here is CASSLAGGSSGNTIYF. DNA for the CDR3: TGTGCCAGCAGCTTAGCCGGGGGTTCCTCTGGAAACACCATATATTTT.

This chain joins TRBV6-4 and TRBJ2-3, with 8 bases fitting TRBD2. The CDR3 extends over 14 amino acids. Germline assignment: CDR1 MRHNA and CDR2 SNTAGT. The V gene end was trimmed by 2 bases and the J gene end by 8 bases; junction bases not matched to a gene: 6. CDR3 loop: CASSDTGGAGTQYF. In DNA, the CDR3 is TGTGCCAGCAGTGACACCGGGGGGGCCGGTACGCAGTATTTT.

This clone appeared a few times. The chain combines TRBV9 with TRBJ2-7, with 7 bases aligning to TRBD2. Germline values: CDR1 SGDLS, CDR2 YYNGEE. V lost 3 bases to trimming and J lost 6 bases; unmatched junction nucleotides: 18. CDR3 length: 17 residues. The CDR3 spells CASSAHWGGPDSGEQYF. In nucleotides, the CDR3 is TGTGCCAGCAGCGCCCACTGGGGAGGGCCCGACAGCGGCGAGCAGTACTTC.

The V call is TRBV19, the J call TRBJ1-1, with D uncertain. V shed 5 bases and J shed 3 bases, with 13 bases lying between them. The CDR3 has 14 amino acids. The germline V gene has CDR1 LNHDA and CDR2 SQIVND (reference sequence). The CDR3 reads CASSSRGEYTEAFF. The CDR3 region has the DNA TGTGCCAGTAGTTCCCGCGGGGAATACACTGAAGCTTTCTTT. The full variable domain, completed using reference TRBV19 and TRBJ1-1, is DGGITQSPKYLFRKEGQNVTLSCEQNLNHDAMYWYRQDPGQGLRLIYYSQIVNDFQKGDIAEGYSVSREKKESFPLTVTSAQKNPTAFYLCASSSRGEYTEAFFGQGTRLTVV.

The CDR3, as DNA: TGTGCCTGCCGGGGGAGTAGCTATGGCTACACCTTC. Translation: CACRGSSYGYTF. The chain has TRBV10-3 and TRBJ1-2; weak D call: TRBD1 (5 bases). The CDR3 spans 12 residues. V gave up 11 bases and J gave up 4 bases, with 14 bases separating them. CDR1 and CDR2 (germline): ENHRY, SYGVKD.

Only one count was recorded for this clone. Here the CDR3 DNA reads TGTGCCAGCAGGGAGCCGGGATCCTCCAATTCACCCCTCCACTTT. Amino acids: CASREPGSSNSPLHF. J is TRBJ1-6 and V is TRBV28; unclear D gene. V lost 6 bases and J lost 7, with 16 bases in between. Germline V gene data show CDR1 as MDHEN and CDR2 as SYDVKM. The CDR3 has 15 amino acids.

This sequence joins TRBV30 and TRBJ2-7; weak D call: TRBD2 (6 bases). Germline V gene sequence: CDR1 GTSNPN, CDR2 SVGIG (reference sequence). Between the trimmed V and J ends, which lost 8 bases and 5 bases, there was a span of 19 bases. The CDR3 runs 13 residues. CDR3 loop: CAGGHGSKDEQYF. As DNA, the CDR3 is TGTGCCGGAGGGCACGGGAGCAAGGACGAGCAGTACTTC. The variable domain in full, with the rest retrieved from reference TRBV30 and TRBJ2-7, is SQTIHQWPATLVQPVGSPLSLECTVEGTSNPNLYWYRQAAGRGLQLLFYSVGIGQISSEVPQNLSASRPQDRQFILSSKKLLLSDSGFYLCAGGHGSKDEQYFGPGTRLTVT.